One and the same sample provided the 2 T cell receptor beta chains below, sequenced in a study of Tregs in tolerant kidney transplant recipients. The data were produced by immunoSEQ multiplex PCR, yet TCRdb's version contains in-frame clones alone and is incomplete. The table lists around 85,000 clones, roughly 90% of them singletons, with about 0.34% in the top ten. The material sequenced was Tregs from blood, taken before the transplant. These receptors were taken from a human donor who received a combined kidney and bone marrow transplant.

The V and J genes are TRBV6-5 and TRBJ1-1, with 12 bases aligning to TRBD1. V shed 8 bases, J shed 0 bases, and the junction held 1 base outside the gene matches. CDR3 length equals 14 residues. Germline-derived CDR1 and CDR2 are MNHEY and SVGAGI. In nucleotides, the CDR3 is TGTGCCAGCGGGACAGGGGGCATGAACACTGAAGCTTTCTTT. Translated: CASGTGGMNTEAFF.

This rearrangement joins TRBV5-6 to TRBJ2-3, with 9 positions matching TRBD1. With 4 bases clipped from V and 4 bases from J, the junction kept 7 bases outside the gene matches. The germline gives CDR1 SGHDT, CDR2 YYEEEE. This CDR3 has 15 residues. The CDR3 sequence is CASSLTGQGADTQYF. CDR3 nucleotides: TGTGCCAGCAGCCTTACGGGACAGGGTGCAGATACGCAGTATTTT.